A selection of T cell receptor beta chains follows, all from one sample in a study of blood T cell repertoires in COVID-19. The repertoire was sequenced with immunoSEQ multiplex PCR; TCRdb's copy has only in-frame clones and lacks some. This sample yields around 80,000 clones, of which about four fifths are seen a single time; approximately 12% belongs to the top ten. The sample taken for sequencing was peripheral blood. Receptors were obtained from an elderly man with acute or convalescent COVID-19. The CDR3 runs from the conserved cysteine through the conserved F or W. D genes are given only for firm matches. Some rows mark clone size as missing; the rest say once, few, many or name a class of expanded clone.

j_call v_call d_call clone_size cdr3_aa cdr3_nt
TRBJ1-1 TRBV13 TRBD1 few CASSLTGGSSEAFF TGTGCCAGCAGCTTGACAGGGGGCTCGAGTGAAGCTTTCTTT
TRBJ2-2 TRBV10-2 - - CASTPNSEGTGELFF TGCGCCAGCACCCCCAACAGCGAGGGAACCGGGGAGCTGTTTTTT
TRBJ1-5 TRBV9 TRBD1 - CASSVGQNNQPQHF TGTGCCAGCAGCGTGGGACAGAACAATCAGCCCCAGCATTTT
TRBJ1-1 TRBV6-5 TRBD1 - CASLSRDRSYWGAFF TGTGCCAGCTTGAGCCGGGACAGGTCCTACTGGGGAGCTTTCTTT
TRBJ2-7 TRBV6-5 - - CASSYGGVSSYEQYF TGTGCCAGCAGTTACGGCGGGGTGTCCTCCTACGAGCAGTACTTC
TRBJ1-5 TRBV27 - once CASSLEGDRWGNQPQHF TGTGCCAGCAGTTTAGAGGGGGACCGGTGGGGCAATCAGCCCCAGCATTTT
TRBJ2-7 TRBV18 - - CASSPPGATYEQYF TGTGCCAGCTCACCACCGGGGGCGACCTACGAGCAGTACTTC
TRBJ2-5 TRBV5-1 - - CASSLTGSETQYF TGCGCCAGCAGCCTCACAGGGTCGGAGACCCAGTACTTC
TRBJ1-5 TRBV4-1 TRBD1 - CASSQGDRAEQPQHF TGCGCCAGCAGCCAAGGTGACAGGGCAGAGCAGCCCCAGCATTTT
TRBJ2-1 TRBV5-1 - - CASSVELGPYNEQFF TGCGCCAGCAGCGTCGAACTAGGGCCCTACAATGAGCAGTTCTTC
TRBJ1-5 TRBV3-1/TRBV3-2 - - CASSPDRTSQPQHF TGTGCCAGCAGCCCTGACAGGACGAGTCAGCCCCAGCATTTT
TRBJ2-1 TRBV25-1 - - CASASSSGSSYNEQFF TGTGCCAGCGCCTCCTCCAGCGGAAGCTCCTACAATGAGCAGTTCTTC
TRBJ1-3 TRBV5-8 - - CASSLKAGSSGNTIYF TGTGCCAGCAGCTTGAAAGCAGGCTCGTCTGGAAACACCATATATTTT
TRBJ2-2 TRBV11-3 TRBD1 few CASSPDRRGTGELFF TGTGCCAGCAGCCCGGACAGGCGAGGGACCGGGGAGCTGTTTTTT
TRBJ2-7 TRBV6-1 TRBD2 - CASSEIQRGRGNEQYF TGTGCCAGCAGTGAAATCCAGCGGGGAAGAGGGAACGAGCAGTACTTC
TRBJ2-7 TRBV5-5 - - CASSRDAWEQYF TGTGCCAGCAGCCGGGATGCGTGGGAGCAGTACTTC
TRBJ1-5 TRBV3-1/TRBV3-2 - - CASSQGGGNREPQHF TGTGCCAGCAGCCAGGGGGGAGGCAACCGGGAGCCCCAGCATTTT